This T cell receptor beta chain is drawn from a study of regulatory T cells in long-lasting Graves disease. The CDR3 loop spans 15 amino acids. Germline CDR1 SGDLS, CDR2 YYNGEE. V was shortened by 0 bases and J by 1 base, with 11 bases between the two germline ends. This sample's time point: newly diagnosed GD, antithyroid drugs for less than 3 months. With RNA extracted from PBMCs as input, the TCR library was made. Patients of an endocrinology department in Xi'an, China, were included. With iRepertoire HTBI primers and Arm-PCR of CDR3 regions, TCR beta libraries were built. TCRdb reprocessed the multiplex PCR reads via MiXCR and lists one record per CDR3 protein. The sample carries 370,000 or so distinct CDR3 sequences, around 15% recorded once. In its sample, this clonotype was seen many times. A further study also used this sample, focusing on T cells in Graves' hyperthyroidism and ophthalmopathy. That source adds: The primer set for the first-round RT-PCR of the TCR CDR3 was HTBI.

The rearrangement links TRBV9 to TRBJ2-7, with unresolved D. This sequence originates from a woman under 30 with Graves disease. The specimen was peripheral blood mononuclear cells (PBMCs), collected at new diagnosis, from a patient treated with antithyroid drugs. This CDR3 is CASSVGAISSYEQYF. The DNA for the CDR3 is TGTGCCAGCAGCGTAGGGGCGATAAGTTCCTACGAGCAGTACTTC. Full variable domain (outside the CDR3, taken from reference TRBV9 and TRBJ2-7): DSGVTQTPKHLITATGQRVTLRCSPRSGDLSVYWYQQSLDQGLQFLIQYYNGEERAKGNILERFSAQQFPDLHSELNLSSLELGDSALYFCASSVGAISSYEQYFGPGTRLTVT.